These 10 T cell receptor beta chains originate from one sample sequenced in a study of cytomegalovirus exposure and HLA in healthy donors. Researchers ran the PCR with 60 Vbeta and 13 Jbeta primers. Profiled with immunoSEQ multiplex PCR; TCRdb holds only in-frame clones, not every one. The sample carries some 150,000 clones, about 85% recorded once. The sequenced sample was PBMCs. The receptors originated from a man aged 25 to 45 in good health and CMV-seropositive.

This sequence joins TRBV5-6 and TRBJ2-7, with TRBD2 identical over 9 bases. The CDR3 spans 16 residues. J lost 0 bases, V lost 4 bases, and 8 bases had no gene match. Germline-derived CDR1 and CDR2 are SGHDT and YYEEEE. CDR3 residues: CASSAGLAVSSYEQYF. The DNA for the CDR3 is TGTGCCAGCAGCGCGGGACTAGCTGTTAGCTCCTACGAGCAGTACTTC.

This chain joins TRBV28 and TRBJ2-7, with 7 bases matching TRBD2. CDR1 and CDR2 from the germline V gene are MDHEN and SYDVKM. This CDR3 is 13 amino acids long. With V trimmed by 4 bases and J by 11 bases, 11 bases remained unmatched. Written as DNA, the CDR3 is TGTGCCAGCAGTTCCAGACTAGCCGCCGGGGAGTACTTC. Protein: CASSSRLAAGEYF.

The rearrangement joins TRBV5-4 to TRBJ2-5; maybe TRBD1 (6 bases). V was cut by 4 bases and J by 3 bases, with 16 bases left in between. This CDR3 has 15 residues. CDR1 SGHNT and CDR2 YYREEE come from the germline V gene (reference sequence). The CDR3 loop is CASSGRGTREETQYF. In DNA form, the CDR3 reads TGTGCCAGCAGCGGCAGGGGCACCAGAGAAGAGACCCAGTACTTC. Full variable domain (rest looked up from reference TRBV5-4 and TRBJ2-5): ETGVTQSPTHLIKTRGQQVTLRCSSQSGHNTVSWYQQALGQGPQFIFQYYREEENGRGNFPPRFSGLQFPNYSSELNVNALELDDSALYLCASSGRGTREETQYFGPGTRLLVL.

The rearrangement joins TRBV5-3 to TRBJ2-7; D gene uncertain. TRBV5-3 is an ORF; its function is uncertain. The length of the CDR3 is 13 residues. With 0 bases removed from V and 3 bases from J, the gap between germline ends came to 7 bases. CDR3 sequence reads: CARSLGSDYEQYF. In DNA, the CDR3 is TGTGCCAGAAGCTTGGGGTCAGACTACGAGCAGTACTTC.

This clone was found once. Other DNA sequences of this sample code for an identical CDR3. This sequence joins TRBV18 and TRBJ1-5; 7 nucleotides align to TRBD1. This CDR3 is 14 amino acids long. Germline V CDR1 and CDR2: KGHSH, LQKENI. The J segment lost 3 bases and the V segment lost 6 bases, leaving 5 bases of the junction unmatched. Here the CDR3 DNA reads TGTGCCAGCTCTCCGGGACAGACCAATCAGCCCCAGCATTTT. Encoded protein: CASSPGQTNQPQHF.

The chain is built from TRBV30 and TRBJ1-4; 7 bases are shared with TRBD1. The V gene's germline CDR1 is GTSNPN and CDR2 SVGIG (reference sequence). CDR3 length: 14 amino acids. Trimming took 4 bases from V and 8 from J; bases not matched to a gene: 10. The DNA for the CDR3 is TGTGCCTGGACGAGGAACAGGGGCTCCGAAAAACTGTTTTTT. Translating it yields CAWTRNRGSEKLFF.

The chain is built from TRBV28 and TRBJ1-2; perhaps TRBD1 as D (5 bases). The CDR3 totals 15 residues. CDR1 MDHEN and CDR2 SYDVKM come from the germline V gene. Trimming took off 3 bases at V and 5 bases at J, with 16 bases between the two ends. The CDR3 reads CASSFVQGAGYGYTF. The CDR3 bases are TGTGCCAGCAGTTTTGTTCAGGGTGCAGGATATGGCTACACCTTC.

The CDR3 nucleotides are TGTGCCAGCAGCTCCCCTCCCTACGAGCAGTACTTC. Translating it yields CASSSPPYEQYF. The genes are TRBV11-3 and TRBJ2-7, with D uncertain. The CDR3 is 12 amino acids. Germline CDR1 reads SGHNT; CDR2 reads YENEEA. V was pared by 4 bases and J by 2 bases, with 6 bases between.

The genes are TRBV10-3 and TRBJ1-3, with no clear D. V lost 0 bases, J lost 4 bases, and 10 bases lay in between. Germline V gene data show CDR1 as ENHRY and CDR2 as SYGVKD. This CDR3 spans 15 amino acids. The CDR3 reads CAISESQEAGNTIYF. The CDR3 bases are TGTGCCATCAGTGAGTCTCAGGAGGCGGGAAACACCATATATTTT.

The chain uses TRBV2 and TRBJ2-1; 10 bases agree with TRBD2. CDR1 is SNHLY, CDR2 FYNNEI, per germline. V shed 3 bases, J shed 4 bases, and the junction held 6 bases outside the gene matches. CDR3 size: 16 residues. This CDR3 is CASSEREAGGYNEQFF. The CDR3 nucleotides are TGTGCCAGCAGTGAGCGGGAAGCGGGAGGGTACAATGAGCAGTTCTTC. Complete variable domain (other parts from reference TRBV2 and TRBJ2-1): EPEVTQTPSHQVTQMGQEVILRCVPISNHLYFYWYRQILGQKVEFLVSFYNNEISEKSEIFDDQFSVERPDGSNFTLKIRSTKLEDSAMYFCASSEREAGGYNEQFFGPGTRLTVL.